The clone carrying this T cell receptor (beta chain) showed up many times. Antigen specificity is unknown. The junction and the germline gene differ at one end; a read error may be behind it. The data stem from a study of T cell repertoires in cytomegalovirus infection. Study-level information: Public TCR beta signatures were indicative of both CMV infection and a matching HLA type.

Study results and limitations: People with CMV and the relevant HLA were identified by cumulative public TCR beta family frequency.

MiXCR, applied by TCRdb to the reads, yields one record per CDR3 protein. Of 310,000 or so distinct CDR3 sequences listed, roughly 17% are singletons. CDR1 is SEHNR and CDR2 is FQNEAQ in the germline V gene (reference sequence). The CDR3 sequence is 10 residues long. This TCR derives from a human donor in good health (CMV status not recorded). Some clones in this sample may be carry-over from other donors' samples. Specimen: PBMCs. The chain combines TRBV7-9 with TRBJ2-1; D remains ambiguous. In DNA, the CDR3 is TGTGCCAGCTCCGACAATGAGCAGTTCTTC. This sequence encodes CASSDNEQFF.